The rows below give T cell receptor beta chains drawn from one sample of a study of tumour-infiltrating T cells in Burkitt lymphoma. Repertoires were generated with immunoSEQ multiplex PCR, while TCRdb's copy carries only in-frame clones and drops some. Here the sample spans around 3,000 clones, around 80% being singletons. What was sequenced was tumor tissue. The receptor set was obtained from a human donor with diffuse large B-cell lymphoma. Each CDR3 is given with its conserved first and last residue. A D gene is named only where the DNA matches it firmly. Size values are once, few and many counts, or a class for expanded clones, and some rows have none.

V gene	D gene	J gene	clone size	CDR3 DNA	CDR3 protein
TRBV19	-	TRBJ2-2	-	TGTGCCAGTAGGCAAGGAGGGCTCGGGGAGCTGTTTTTT	CASRQGGLGELFF
TRBV28	-	TRBJ1-1	-	TGTGCCAGCAGCGCGGCCGGGGGCGGGAACACTGAAGCTTTCTTT	CASSAAGGGNTEAFF
TRBV2	-	TRBJ2-3	-	TGTGCCAGCAGTGAAACTGGACTCCCCCACACAGATACGCAGTATTTT	CASSETGLPHTDTQYF
TRBV7-6	-	TRBJ1-4	-	TGTGCCAGCAGCACCAGAAATGAAAAACTGTTTTTT	CASSTRNEKLFF
TRBV7-2	-	TRBJ2-1	-	TGTGCCAGCAGCCTCGTGGGAGGCAATGAGCAGTTCTTC	CASSLVGGNEQFF
TRBV2	-	TRBJ2-5	few	TGTGCCTCTCACCCTCAGGGGATGGACGGTGAGACCCAGTACTTC	CASHPQGMDGETQYF
TRBV18	TRBD1	TRBJ2-3	-	TGTGCCAGCTCACCGTCCGGGACAGGGGTTCCAGATACGCAGTATTTT	CASSPSGTGVPDTQYF
TRBV7-2	TRBD2	TRBJ2-1	-	TGTGCCAGCAGCCGACCGGGAGGGGGCAATGAGCAGTTCTTC	CASSRPGGGNEQFF
TRBV19	-	TRBJ1-1	few	TGTGCCAGTAGCCGCCTTCAGGGGTGGGGCACTGAAGCTTTCTTT	CASSRLQGWGTEAFF
TRBV7-9	-	TRBJ2-2	-	TGTGCCAGCAGCTCACCTACCGGGGAGCTGTTTTTT	CASSSPTGELFF
TRBV19	-	TRBJ2-7	-	TGTGCCAGCTCCAGTGGCTACGAGCAGTACTTC	CASSSGYEQYF
TRBV2	TRBD1	TRBJ2-5	-	TGTGCCAGCAGTCGCGACAGGGGCGAAGAGACCCAGTACTTC	CASSRDRGEETQYF
TRBV7-2	TRBD2	TRBJ2-1	-	TGTGCCAGCAGCCTAGATAGCGGGGAGGGGGAGCAGTTCTTC	CASSLDSGEGEQFF
TRBV6-1	-	TRBJ1-2	-	TGTGCCAGCAGTGACTGGGAGTTACCCAACTATGGCTACACCTTC	CASSDWELPNYGYTF
TRBV9	TRBD1	TRBJ1-1	-	TGTGCCAGCAGCCCCCTTGACCCGGACAGGGAGAACACTGAAGCTTTCTTT	CASSPLDPDRENTEAFF
TRBV6-6	-	TRBJ1-1	-	TGTGCCAGCAGTTACTTACCAGGGAACACTGAAGCTTTCTTT	CASSYLPGNTEAFF
TRBV6-5	-	TRBJ2-7	-	TGTGCCAGCAAAAGGACAGTTTTGACCTACGAGCAGTACTTC	CASKRTVLTYEQYF
TRBV19	-	TRBJ1-1	-	TGTGCCAGTTCTTCAGGGTTTGGGAACACTGAAGCTTTCTTT	CASSSGFGNTEAFF
TRBV18	-	TRBJ1-1	once	TGTGCCAGCTCAGCCTCCCCTCAGGAGAACACTGAAGCTTTCTTT	CASSASPQENTEAFF
TRBV5-5	-	TRBJ2-5	-	TGTGCCAGCAGCACTAGGCAAGAGACCCAGTACTTC	CASSTRQETQYF
TRBV27	-	TRBJ2-3	few	TGTGCCAGCAGTCAACGGGTCAGATACTTCACAGATACGCAGTATTTT	CASSQRVRYFTDTQYF
TRBV6-6	-	TRBJ1-4	-	TGTGCCAGCAGTTCGGGACGGAGTATTAATGAAAAACTGTTTTTT	CASSSGRSINEKLFF
TRBV28	-	TRBJ1-5	once	TGTGCCAGCTGGGGAGCGGAGGCGGGTGGATTACCCCAGCATTTT	CASWGAEAGGLPQHF
TRBV5-4	-	TRBJ1-5	-	TGTGCCAGCAGCCCTGGTGGGAATCAGCCCCAGCATTTT	CASSPGGNQPQHF
TRBV9	TRBD2	TRBJ2-5	-	TGTGCCAGCAGCCACGGGGGGGTTCAAGAGACCCAGTACTTC	CASSHGGVQETQYF
TRBV28	-	TRBJ2-7	-	TGTGCCAGCAGTTTACTAAGGGGACGGCACGAGCAGTACTTC	CASSLLRGRHEQYF
TRBV10-2	TRBD1	TRBJ1-6	-	TGCGCCAGCAGTGAGTCGCGACAGGGAAATTCACCCCTCCACTTT	CASSESRQGNSPLHF
TRBV11-3	-	TRBJ2-1	-	TGTGCCAGCAGCTTGGGGGGCTCCTACAATGAGCAGTTCTTC	CASSLGGSYNEQFF
TRBV9	-	TRBJ1-5	-	TGTGCCAGCAGCGTAGGAGGCCCAAATCAGCCCCAGCATTTT	CASSVGGPNQPQHF
TRBV7-9	-	TRBJ2-6	-	TGTGCCAGCAGACCCGGACAGAGGAACTCTGGGGCCAACGTCCTGACTTTC	CASRPGQRNSGANVLTF
TRBV27	-	TRBJ2-3	-	TGTGCCAGCAGTTCCGGAATTTGGACGCAGTATTTT	CASSSGIWTQYF
TRBV5-4	TRBD1	TRBJ1-2	-	TGTGCCAGCAAGCGGGACAGCAAAGATTATGGCTACACCTTC	CASKRDSKDYGYTF
TRBV15	TRBD1	TRBJ1-4	once	TGTGCCACCAGCAGAGGAGGGACAGGGGGTGAAAAACTGTTTTTT	CATSRGGTGGEKLFF
TRBV7-9	-	TRBJ2-2	few	TGTGCCAGCAGCTTCTCGACCGGGGAGCTGTTTTTT	CASSFSTGELFF
TRBV11-2	TRBD1	TRBJ1-4	-	TGTGCCAGCAGCCCCCCGGGACAGGGAGGAGAAAAACTGTTTTTT	CASSPPGQGGEKLFF
TRBV10-3	-	TRBJ2-7	-	TGTGCCATCAGTGAAACTAGCATCTACGAGCAGTACTTC	CAISETSIYEQYF
TRBV7-9	-	TRBJ2-5	-	TGTGCCAGCAGCACCCAGGGCCGCCAAGAGACCCAGTACTTC	CASSTQGRQETQYF
TRBV5-1	-	TRBJ2-7	few	TGCGCCAGCAGCTTGAAAAGGGACCCGGGCGAGCAGTACTTC	CASSLKRDPGEQYF
TRBV7-3	-	TRBJ2-2	-	TGTGCCAGCAGCTTAACAGGGGCAGGGGTGAACACCGGGGAGCTGTTTTTT	CASSLTGAGVNTGELFF
TRBV4-1	-	TRBJ2-1	-	TGCGCCAGCAGCCAAGTCCCCGATGAGCAGTTCTTC	CASSQVPDEQFF
TRBV18	-	TRBJ1-2	-	TGTGCCAGCTCACGGGGGAACGATGGCTACACCTTC	CASSRGNDGYTF
TRBV11-2	-	TRBJ2-7	few	TGTGCCAGCAGCCGAAATGGGGTTGAGCAGTACTTC	CASSRNGVEQYF
TRBV9	TRBD1	TRBJ2-7	-	TGTGCCAGCAGCGTAGGGGACAGCGCAAGCTCCTACGAGCAGTACTTC	CASSVGDSASSYEQYF
TRBV7-2	-	TRBJ1-2	-	TGTGCCAGCAGCCCGGTGATGGTTAACTATGGCTACACCTTC	CASSPVMVNYGYTF
TRBV13	TRBD2	TRBJ2-5	few	TGTGCCAGCAGCATCCTCCCGGGAGGCCAGGAAGAGACCCAGTACTTC	CASSILPGGQEETQYF
TRBV5-1	-	TRBJ2-1	-	TGCGCCAGCAGCTTGAACGGGGCCGCCTACAATGAGCAGTTCTTC	CASSLNGAAYNEQFF
TRBV7-6	TRBD2	TRBJ2-4	-	TGTGCCAGCAGTAAGACTAGCGGGGGGATGGTGTACTTC	CASSKTSGGMVYF
TRBV28	-	TRBJ1-4	-	TGTGCCAGCAGTTCCCCGGGCGACGGTGCAACTAATGAAAAACTGTTTTTT	CASSSPGDGATNEKLFF
TRBV2	-	TRBJ1-4	hyperexpanded	TGTGCCAGCAGTTTGATTGAAAAACTGTTTTTT	CASSLIEKLFF
TRBV6-6	-	TRBJ2-7	-	TGTGCCAGCAGTTCTCAGGGGACCCACGAGCAGTACTTC	CASSSQGTHEQYF
TRBV5-1	-	TRBJ2-1	-	TGCGCCAGCCAAGGGTTAGCTAGCTCCTACAATGAGCAGTTCTTC	CASQGLASSYNEQFF
TRBV4-3	TRBD1	TRBJ1-1	-	TGCGCCAGCAGCCAAGACCCGACAGGGCTAAACACTGAAGCTTTCTTT	CASSQDPTGLNTEAFF
TRBV19	TRBD1	TRBJ1-1	once	TGTGCCAGTAGTATAGGGGGACAGGGATTCACTGAAGCTTTCTTT	CASSIGGQGFTEAFF
TRBV10-3	-	TRBJ2-7	-	TGTGCCATCAGGAGCCCCAGCCTTAACAACTACGAGCAGTACTTC	CAIRSPSLNNYEQYF
TRBV15	-	TRBJ1-4	-	TGTGCCACCAGCAGACTTGGAAAACTGTTTTTT	CATSRLGKLFF
TRBV28	TRBD2	TRBJ2-7	-	TGTGCCAGCCGGCTAGCGGGTTTGAACTACGAGCAGTACTTC	CASRLAGLNYEQYF
TRBV4-2	TRBD1	TRBJ1-4	-	TGTGCCAGCAGCCAAGACCCCGGGACAGGGGGCTCTGAAAAACTGTTTTTT	CASSQDPGTGGSEKLFF